This T cell receptor beta chain was recorded in a study of cytomegalovirus exposure and HLA in healthy donors. For the study at large: A later analysis reported the same platform for the 120 validation repertoires and the 666 first-cohort repertoires. Study outcomes and limitations: Cytomegalovirus status was reportedly diagnosed by the classifier with high sensitivity and specificity. The tendency of first-cohort TCR clusters to co-occur in the roughly 130 validation repertoires was the finding of a later analysis. Researchers counted around 150 TCR beta chains as cytomegalovirus-associated.

A word on this clone: The antigen is not known.

V dropped 4 bases and J dropped 8; count of bases not matched to a gene: 11. CDR1 is SGHVS, CDR2 FQNEAQ, per germline. This CDR3 is 15 amino acids long. Method: immunoSEQ multiplex PCR; TCRdb's copy keeps in-frame clones and lacks some. The profile covers some 150,000 clones, with around 90% appearing a single time and 7.5% to 10% taken by the ten largest. This TCR was recovered from a woman under 30 in good health and CMV-seropositive. V gene TRBV7-8 combines with J gene TRBJ1-2; 9 nucleotides line up with TRBD1. Sequenced input: PBMCs. The CDR3 here is CASSSTPRTGEGYTF. The CDR3 coding sequence is TGTGCCAGCAGCTCCACACCCCGGACAGGGGAGGGCTACACCTTC. The whole variable domain, filled in from reference TRBV7-8 and TRBJ1-2, reads GAGVSQSPRYKVAKRGQDVALRCDPISGHVSLFWYQQALGQGPEFLTYFQNEAQLDKSGLPSDRFFAERPEGSVSTLKIQRTQQEDSAVYLCASSSTPRTGEGYTFGSGTRLTVV.